A selection of T cell receptor beta chains follows, all from one sample in a study of breast tumors, draining lymph nodes, adjacent tissues. In TCRdb, the multiplex PCR reads were re-called with MiXCR into one record per CDR3 protein. The sample consists of approximately 140,000 distinct CDR3 sequences, about 31% of them appearing once. Sequencing was carried out using axillary lymph node tissue. These receptors were taken from a female donor with breast cancer. Some clones in this sample may be carry-over from other donors' samples. Each CDR3 is given with its conserved first and last residue. Each record gives: D gene, V gene, clone size, J gene, CDR3 DNA, CDR3 protein. The D gene is left open where the match is weak. Rows may omit the clone size; those that give it use once, few, many or a size class.

-	TRBV5-1	many	TRBJ2-2	TGCGCCAGCAGCTTGGCAGACACCGGGGAGCTGTTTTTT	CASSLADTGELFF
TRBD1	TRBV28	many	TRBJ1-2	TGTGCCAGCAGTTTTGAGACAGGGGATTATGGCTACACCTTC	CASSFETGDYGYTF
TRBD1	TRBV20-1	-	TRBJ1-6	TGCAGTGCTAGAGACCCACCGGGACAGGCCAATTCACCCCTCCACTTT	CSARDPPGQANSPLHF
-	TRBV24-1	many	TRBJ2-3	TGTGCCACCAGTGACCTGTCTAGCTCTAGCACAGATACGCAGTATTTT	CATSDLSSSSTDTQYF
-	TRBV20-1	many	TRBJ2-3	TGCAGTGCGCCGGAGCGAGGAGATACGCAGTATTTT	CSAPERGDTQYF
-	TRBV20-1	many	TRBJ1-5	TGCAGTGCTAGAGGACAGCTCAATCAGCCCCAGCATTTT	CSARGQLNQPQHF
TRBD1	TRBV20-1	-	TRBJ2-3	TGCAGTGTTCCGGGACAGGGCGCAGATACGCAGTATTTT	CSVPGQGADTQYF
TRBD1	TRBV5-1	many	TRBJ2-1	TGCGCCAGCTCGAAAAATACAGGGGGCAATGAGCAGTTCTTC	CASSKNTGGNEQFF
-	TRBV2	-	TRBJ1-3	TGTGCTAGACGACTCCTCTCTGGAAACACCATATATTTT	CARRLLSGNTIYF
TRBD2	TRBV7-3	-	TRBJ2-3	TGTGCCAGCAGCTTAGGAGGGGTCGCGGGGGGCACAGATACGCAGTATTTT	CASSLGGVAGGTDTQYF
-	TRBV24-1	-	TRBJ2-3	TGTGCCACCAGTGACAGGATGAGCACAGGTACGCGGTATTTT	CATSDRMSTGTRYF
-	TRBV4-3	many	TRBJ2-3	TGCGCCAGCAGGCTAACGCCGGGCAGCACAGATACGCAGTATTTT	CASRLTPGSTDTQYF
TRBD2	TRBV11-2	many	TRBJ2-3	TGTGCCAGCAGCCTTATAGCGGGGGGGAACACAGATACGCAGTATTTT	CASSLIAGGNTDTQYF
-	TRBV27	many	TRBJ2-5	TGTGCCAGCAGTTTCCGTCCAGGGGTCCAAGAGACCCAGTACTTC	CASSFRPGVQETQYF
-	TRBV6-9	many	TRBJ2-7	TGTGCCAGCACCAGGTCCGGACTACCAAAATCCTACGAGCAGTACTTC	CASTRSGLPKSYEQYF
-	TRBV7-2	many	TRBJ2-7	TGTGCCAGCAGCTTGGCATGGGGAGGGGGCGCGTACGAGCAGTACTTC	CASSLAWGGGAYEQYF
-	TRBV12-3/TRBV12-4	-	TRBJ1-2	TGTGCCAGCAGTTTCGATTTCCGGGGCTACACCTTC	CASSFDFRGYTF
-	TRBV19	-	TRBJ1-3	TGTGCCAGTAGTCAGGGCGGGAGGTGGTTT	CASSQGGRWF
TRBD2	TRBV20-1	many	TRBJ2-3	TGCAGTGCTAGAGATCCCGGGACTAGCGGGGGGCGGGCGCAGTATTTT	CSARDPGTSGGRAQYF
-	TRBV11-2	-	TRBJ1-5	TGTGCCAGCAGCTTAGTGGCAGGGGGCAATCAGCCCCAGCATTTT	CASSLVAGGNQPQHF
-	TRBV7-6	-	TRBJ1-2	TGTGCCAGCAGCCCGTCGACCGAGACGAGTCCAGGTGGCTACACCTTC	CASSPSTETSPGGYTF
TRBD2	TRBV7-8	many	TRBJ2-1	TGTGCCAGCAGACCGGGGGGTCATGAGCAGTTCTTC	CASRPGGHEQFF
-	TRBV5-1	many	TRBJ2-2	TGCGCCAGCAGCGGGGGCAGATCCGCGAACACCGGGGAGCTGTTTTTT	CASSGGRSANTGELFF
-	TRBV30	many	TRBJ1-4	TGTGCCTGGAGTTGGGGGGTTGCAACTAATGAAAAACTGTTTTTT	CAWSWGVATNEKLFF
-	TRBV9	many	TRBJ2-7	TGTGCCAGCAGCGTAGGGCAGGGAAAAGCCTACGAGCAGTACTTC	CASSVGQGKAYEQYF
TRBD1	TRBV11-2	many	TRBJ2-1	TGTGCCAGCAGCCCCGACAGGGGGAAAGCCTACAATGAGCAGTTCTTC	CASSPDRGKAYNEQFF